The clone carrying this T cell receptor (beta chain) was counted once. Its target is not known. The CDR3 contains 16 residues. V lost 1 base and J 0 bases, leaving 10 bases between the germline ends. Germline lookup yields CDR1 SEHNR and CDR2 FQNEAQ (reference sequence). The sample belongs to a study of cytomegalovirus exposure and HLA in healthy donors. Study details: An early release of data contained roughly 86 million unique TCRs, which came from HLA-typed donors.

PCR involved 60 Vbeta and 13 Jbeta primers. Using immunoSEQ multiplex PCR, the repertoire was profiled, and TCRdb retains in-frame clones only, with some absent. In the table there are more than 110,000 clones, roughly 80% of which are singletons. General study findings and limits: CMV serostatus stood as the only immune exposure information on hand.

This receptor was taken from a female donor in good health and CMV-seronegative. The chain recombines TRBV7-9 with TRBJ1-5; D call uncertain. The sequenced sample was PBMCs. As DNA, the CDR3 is TGTGCCAGCAGCTTAGTTACGGGTTTTAGCAATCAGCCCCAGCATTTT. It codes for CASSLVTGFSNQPQHF.